This TCR beta chain was recovered during a study of blood T cell repertoires in COVID-19. About the research overall: PBMCs, B-cell-depleted T cells, or T cells were the source of the cDNA or gDNA that made up the material.

Per the germline V gene, CDR1 is SGHTA and CDR2 is FQGTGA. With V trimmed by 2 bases and J by 5 bases, 4 bases remained unmatched. The CDR3 is made up of 14 amino acids. The table came from immunoSEQ multiplex PCR; TCRdb's copy has only in-frame clones and leaves some out. The sample lists around 100,000 clones, about 86% seen once, with approximately 2.4% in the top ten. Sequencing was performed on PBMCs or T cells enriched from blood (not recorded which). The source of this sequence is a woman in her fifties or sixties who had recovered from COVID-19. The chain couples TRBV7-3 to TRBJ1-1, with 8 bases that match TRBD1. The CDR3 spells CASSLGTGRTEAFF. The CDR3 DNA reads TGTGCCAGCAGCTTAGGGACAGGTCGAACTGAAGCTTTCTTT.